The T cell receptor (beta chain) under discussion was sequenced for a study of OX40 agonist ivuxolimab in advanced cancers. Study-wide background: With a range of roughly 20 to 80, age averaged approximately 60 years, and 65% to 85% were male. Study outcomes and limitations: Expanded clones tended on average to be more numerous among CD8+ T cells than CD4+.

Sequencing was performed with immunoSEQ multiplex PCR; in TCRdb, only in-frame clones are kept and a portion is missing. The profile shows around 51,000 clones, around 87% of them singletons. Details on this clone: Its target is not known.

This CDR3 region has 14 residues. Germline CDR1 reads SGHAT; CDR2 reads FQNNGV. The V and J ends lost 5 bases and 2 bases respectively, with 13 bases between them. Here the sequenced sample was CD4+ or CD8+ T cells sorted from blood, taken in a trial of the OX40 agonist ivuxolimab. The origin of this receptor is an adult with an advanced solid tumor such as melanoma, head and neck, liver or kidney cancer. The rearrangement joins TRBV11-2 to TRBJ2-7; D tentatively fits TRBD1 or TRBD2 (5 bases each). This CDR3 is CASSIRGDAYEQYF. The CDR3 coding sequence is TGTGCCAGCAGCATACGAGGGGACGCCTACGAGCAGTACTTC.